This entry is about one T cell receptor (beta chain). This clone's antigen is unknown. No per-base quality is available; no much larger clone lies one base away. This entry is derived from a study of Graves' ophthalmopathy and Graves' hyperthyroidism listed by TCRdb under 2018. For context, the study as a whole: Peripheral blood was collected before any treatment was given, at the time of initial diagnosis. TCR beta repertoire signatures were used to distinguish Graves' ophthalmopathy from Graves' hyperthyroidism and to predict progression to ophthalmopathy. In total, approximately 130 blood samples were TCR-sequenced: 40 to 45 ophthalmopathy, 75 hyperthyroidism and some 17 hyperthyroidism-to-ophthalmopathy patients. A discovery set of about a hundred patients (43 ophthalmopathy, 55 to 65 stable hyperthyroidism) was enrolled to explore V-J signatures distinguishing ophthalmopathy from hyperthyroidism. The independent validation cohort included 18 to 20 hyperthyroidism patients plus 17 patients who later progressed from hyperthyroidism to ophthalmopathy. In roughly 6 hyperthyroidism patients, T-cell repertoires of thyroid tissue and blood were compared. Once sampling was done, hyperthyroidism patients were given methimazole at a starting dose of 30 mg daily, while ophthalmopathy patients were given high-dose intravenous methylprednisolone. The research as a whole found: In validation, the model predicted ophthalmopathy progression with over 60% sensitivity and about 73% specificity; about a dozen predicted patients were CT-confirmed with GO in a median of roughly 6.8 months. Most of the expanded thyroid clonotypes with a frequency above 0.001 were also detected in blood, and it was suggested that the thyroid immune response may be reflected by blood repertoires. No statistical method was used to set the sample size in advance, and the investigators knew which group each participant was assigned to. In cross-validation, the 13-signature model distinguished ophthalmopathy from stable hyperthyroidism with approximately 90% sensitivity and roughly 81% specificity, and in the test set the corresponding values were around 80% and 75%.

For repertoire sequencing, TCR beta CDR3 regions were amplified from RNA transcripts. The first round of RT-PCR was done with HTBI primers and the Qiagen OneStep RT-PCR kit, and was followed by a second round of multiplex PCR, then size selection and purification. Libraries were sequenced paired-end with 100 bp reads on an Illumina HiSeq2000. As for how the authors treated the data: SOAPnuke was used to process the reads, throwing out any read that had adapters, had uncalled bases, had a mean Phred below 15, or lacked an exact constant-primer or identifier match. High-quality paired reads were merged with COPE v1.2.5. Clonotypes were defined as unique nucleotide sequences and were aligned to IMGT TRB V, D and J references using MiTCR v1.1. The analysis was limited to V-J combinations with a frequency above 0.0001, which together covered approximately 99% of the repertoires. For each V-J combination, a TCR clonal expansion and chaos score was defined as the ratio of F50 clonal expansion to chaos observed in the TCRdist matrix. Welch's t-statistics and random forest were used to reduce the features to some 13 V-J combinations, which were then used as input to a naive Bayes classifier. The Morisita-Horn index was used to measure how similar the thyroid and blood repertoires were. TCRdb redid the processing of the public reads, applying fastp at Q25 and MiXCR, and retained in-frame beta chains. Identical CDR3 protein sequences are pooled into one entry, listed with their most common genes and DNA. Clone size and V and J calls follow TCRdb, not the original study. For this sample there are about 700,000 distinct CDR3 sequences; roughly two fifths appear just once. 44% of the sample rests with the top ten.

Ophthalmopathy patients were characterized by moderately to severely active disease, a Clinical Activity Score of at least 3, a NOSPECS grade of at least 4, and a disease duration under 3 months. Patients with other autoimmune diseases, uncontrolled infections, pregnancy or lactation were excluded. Clinical symptoms, serum thyroxine, TRAb, thyroid ultrasound and orbital computed tomography were used for diagnosis. Ficoll-Paque density gradient centrifugation was used to isolate PBMCs from 8.5 to 10 ml of fresh peripheral blood. Trizol reagent was used to extract the total RNA, and its quality was then checked on an Agilent 2100 Bioanalyzer. V is pruned by 2 bases and J by 1 base, leaving 2 bases of the junction without a gene match. Sequences SGHVT (CDR1) and SQSDAQ (CDR2) are obtained from the germline V gene. The CDR3 numbers 16 residues from cysteine through phenylalanine. The sequence is cut down to CDR3 DNA, 48 bases in frame from base 1.

The sequence came from an adult man with Graves' ophthalmopathy. Sequenced sample: peripheral blood. This receptor chain uses TRBV7-4 and TRBJ2-2; TRBD2 agrees with 9 junctional bases. The CDR3 corresponds to CASSLRGGGNTGELFF. Here is the DNA: TGTGCCAGCAGCTTACGCGGGGGGGGGAACACCGGGGAGCTGTTTTTT.